A selection of T cell receptor beta chains follows, all from one sample in a study of CD8 T cells in ankylosing spondylitis. TCRdb reprocessed the 5' RACE reads with MiXCR, giving one entry per CDR3 protein. The sample lists about 840,000 distinct CDR3 sequences; over 9.5% were seen once. Sequenced: blood, either unsorted or a sorted T cell fraction (not recorded which). The origin of the receptors is a male donor with ankylosing spondylitis. Both conserved end residues are part of each CDR3.

j_call	v_call	cdr3_aa
TRBJ1-5	TRBV5-1	CASSLDTYSNQPQHF
TRBJ2-1	TRBV12-3/TRBV12-4	CASTRTRGIRTGSNEQFF
TRBJ2-1	TRBV29-1	CSVEPEGLAVWDEQFF
TRBJ2-5	TRBV10-3	CAISSDTVETQYF
TRBJ2-2	TRBV29-1	CSGRRQGNTGELFF
TRBJ2-5	TRBV4-3	CASSRTGTAYQETQYF
TRBJ1-2	TRBV20-1	CSAVNNPGYTF
TRBJ2-4	TRBV4-2	CASSLRRGGNIQYF
TRBJ1-1	TRBV6-5	CASSYSDRANTEAFF
TRBJ2-1	TRBV5-1	CASTKAGGPPNEQFF
TRBJ2-3	TRBV20-1	CSAQRHTGDTQYF
TRBJ1-2	TRBV12-3/TRBV12-4	CASSLGSVRGYTF
TRBJ1-2	TRBV9	CASSVGAYGDGYTF
TRBJ2-4	TRBV20-1	CSAGGTAYAKNIQYF
TRBJ2-3	TRBV6-2/TRBV6-3	CASRDGLAGGVVDTQYF
TRBJ2-1	TRBV6-5	CASSYLAGVRDEQFF
TRBJ2-1	TRBV11-2	CASSPGDSRSYNEQFF
TRBJ2-2	TRBV20-1	CSARVLGATTGELFF
TRBJ1-5	TRBV20-1	CSAGDRRHSNQPQHF
TRBJ2-2	TRBV28	CASRPGQLNTGELFF
TRBJ2-2	TRBV20-1	CSALFWTGELFF
TRBJ2-2	TRBV12-3/TRBV12-4	CASTFRLVTGELFF
TRBJ2-7	TRBV7-2	CASSLKTFGNEQYF
TRBJ2-3	TRBV29-1	CSAVGRFTDTQYF
TRBJ2-1	TRBV24-1	CATSDSGTSGDEQFF
TRBJ1-2	TRBV5-1	CASSLPGTENGYTF
TRBJ2-7	TRBV7-2	CASSPLAGVYEQYF
TRBJ1-1	TRBV20-1	CSARKGGNTEAFF
TRBJ2-1	TRBV29-1	CSAAPQTGANEQFF
TRBJ2-1	TRBV20-1	CSARVVAGYVNEQFF
TRBJ2-7	TRBV27	CASSPFGRESYEQYF
TRBJ2-3	TRBV10-3	CAISKGGRGSTDTQYF
TRBJ2-1	TRBV29-1	CSVDRVAYNEQFF
TRBJ1-5	TRBV7-2	CASSLVPLNQPQHF
TRBJ1-4	TRBV12-3/TRBV12-4	CASTELAINEKLFF
TRBJ2-5	TRBV30	CAWSVSVQETQYF
TRBJ1-1	TRBV5-4	CARSLGSVEAFF
TRBJ1-2	TRBV5-1	CASSSLGRANYGYTF
TRBJ1-4	TRBV4-1	CASSHVGGGVEKLFF
TRBJ2-1	TRBV12-3/TRBV12-4	CASSLPPDNEQFF
TRBJ1-2	TRBV6-1	CASSTPGNLYGYTF
TRBJ2-2	TRBV6-5	CASRRGGTGELFF
TRBJ2-1	TRBV15	CATSRLGTGENEQFF
TRBJ2-1	TRBV7-2	CASSPQGSYNEQFF
TRBJ2-3	TRBV20-1	CSARLDSFTQYF
TRBJ2-2	TRBV6-5	CASSYTTRTGELFF
TRBJ2-7	TRBV27	CASSWGRGASYEQYF
TRBJ1-2	TRBV12-3/TRBV12-4	CASSWGVANYGYTF
TRBJ2-7	TRBV30	CAWSHRGRDEQYF
TRBJ1-4	TRBV29-1	CSVRWTGSGEKLFF
TRBJ2-3	TRBV6-1	CASSPDSAIRKQYF
TRBJ2-5	TRBV3-1	CATGKRETQYF
TRBJ2-7	TRBV20-1	CSARDFRTVRGGEQYF
TRBJ2-1	TRBV7-9	CASSFQTYNEQFF
TRBJ1-3	TRBV5-5	CASSGTGKKSSGNTIYF
TRBJ2-7	TRBV24-1	CATSVLQFEQYF
TRBJ1-2	TRBV18	CASSLLLTQGEHGYTF
TRBJ1-6	TRBV20-1	CSARRQGFNSPLHF